Ten or more counts support the clone carrying this T cell receptor beta chain. Its matching antigen is unknown. This entry comes from a study of T cells in Graves' hyperthyroidism and ophthalmopathy. General observations from the study: Most clonotypes expanded in thyroid above 0.001 were likewise present in blood.

The V gene's germline CDR1 is LNHDA and CDR2 SQIVND (reference sequence). Trimming cost V 0 bases and J 0 bases, with 9 bases left between them. This CDR3 contains 16 residues. Hyperthyroidism had been newly diagnosed in patients aged 18 to 65, and its duration was under 2 months. Not enrolled were patients with uncontrolled infection, other autoimmune disease, pregnancy or lactation. Each diagnosis was grounded in clinical symptoms, serum thyroxine and TRAb, thyroid ultrasound, and orbital computed tomography. Amplified regions were TCR beta CDR3 sequences from RNA transcripts. With the HTBI primer set, the TCR CDR3 went through a first round of RT-PCR. TCRdb re-called the multiplex PCR reads through MiXCR, storing one row per CDR3 protein. The table includes some 740,000 distinct CDR3 sequences, around 13% detected once.

V usage is TRBV19 and J usage is TRBJ1-5, with D unresolved. The receptor comes from a woman aged 18-29 years with Graves' hyperthyroidism. Material for sequencing was blood. CDR3 sequence: CASSIDGLYSNQPQHF. The CDR3 coding sequence is TGTGCCAGTAGTATAGACGGACTTTATAGCAATCAGCCCCAGCATTTT.